The 19 T cell receptor beta chains in this list originate from one sample, sequenced in a study of T cell responses to AZD1222 COVID-19 vaccine. The repertoire was sequenced with immunoSEQ multiplex PCR; TCRdb's copy has only in-frame clones and lacks some. In the table there are about 120,000 clones, around 93% of which are singletons. This specimen was peripheral blood, taken 28 days after the second AZD1222 dose. These receptors were collected from an adult who received the AZD1222 COVID-19 vaccine.

CDR3 sequence reads: CASRIDRGTGELFF. The CDR3 coding sequence is TGTGCCAGTAGGATTGACAGGGGTACCGGGGAGCTGTTTTTT. The rearrangement links TRBV19 to TRBJ2-2; 8 bases agree with TRBD1. The CDR3 length is 14 residues. Germline CDR1 and CDR2: LNHDA and SQIVND (reference sequence). J lost 5 bases, V lost 6 bases, and 5 bases had no gene match. Combining the CDR3 with reference TRBV19 and TRBJ2-2 gives the whole variable domain DGGITQSPKYLFRKEGQNVTLSCEQNLNHDAMYWYRQDPGQGLRLIYYSQIVNDFQKGDIAEGYSVSREKKESFPLTVTSAQKNPTAFYLCASRIDRGTGELFFGEGSRLTVL.

The V and J genes are TRBV19 and TRBJ1-2, with TRBD1 as a possible D gene (6 bases). The CDR3 is 13 residues long. Germline values: CDR1 LNHDA, CDR2 SQIVND (reference sequence). V was clipped by 7 bases and J by 0 bases, with 9 bases between them. The CDR3, as DNA: TGTGCCAGTAAACGACAGGCTAACTATGGCTACACCTTC. Residues: CASKRQANYGYTF. Full variable domain (remainder filled in from reference TRBV19 and TRBJ1-2): DGGITQSPKYLFRKEGQNVTLSCEQNLNHDAMYWYRQDPGQGLRLIYYSQIVNDFQKGDIAEGYSVSREKKESFPLTVTSAQKNPTAFYLCASKRQANYGYTFGSGTRLTVV.

The chain recombines TRBV11-3 with TRBJ2-7; D unresolved. Trimming shortened V by 1 base and J by 3 bases, and 19 bases separated the two germline ends. This CDR3 is built from 17 residues. The germline V gene has CDR1 SGHNT and CDR2 YENEEA. CDR3 nucleotide sequence: TGTGCCAGCAGCTTAGTCTGTACAGAACCTCCCTGCTACGAGCAGTACTTC. Translation: CASSLVCTEPPCYEQYF.

This clone was recorded once. The V call is TRBV29-1, the J call TRBJ1-4; D might be TRBD1 (5 bases). Between the trimmed V and J ends, which lost 5 bases and 3 bases, there was a span of 10 bases. CDR1 is SQVTM and CDR2 is ANQGSEA in the germline V gene. The CDR3 extends over 13 amino acids. CDR3 coding DNA: TGCAGCGTTAGCGTGGGACCTAATGAAAAACTGTTTTTT. Translation: CSVSVGPNEKLFF.

The chain couples TRBV11-3 to TRBJ2-3, with 8 nucleotides matching TRBD2. The V segment lost 2 bases and the J segment 6 bases; nucleotides outside the gene matches: 13. This CDR3 contains 17 residues. Germline CDR1 is SGHNT and CDR2 is YENEEA. The chain's CDR3 is CASSLRSGGIFPDTQYF. CDR3 DNA sequence: TGTGCCAGCAGCTTAAGGAGCGGGGGTATTTTTCCGGATACGCAGTATTTT.

In this sample, this clone turned up once. This chain links TRBV19 with TRBJ2-1, with D unresolved. V shed 5 bases and J shed 7 bases, with 12 bases lying between them. From germline, CDR1 is LNHDA and CDR2 SQIVND (reference sequence). The length of the CDR3 is 13 residues. The CDR3: CASSRTLENEQFF. CDR3 sequence (DNA): TGTGCCAGTAGTCGAACCCTCGAAAATGAGCAGTTCTTC.

V and J are TRBV19 and TRBJ2-3; the D gene is possibly TRBD2 (5 bases). Per germline, CDR1 LNHDA and CDR2 SQIVND (reference sequence). Trimming left V 3 bases short and J 11 bases short, with 18 bases between. This CDR3 is 14 amino acids long. The CDR3 reads CASSIELGVNWQYF. The CDR3 bases are TGTGCCAGTAGTATTGAACTAGGAGTTAATTGGCAGTATTTT.

This chain connects TRBV24-1 to TRBJ2-1, with 13 bases that match TRBD2. Germline CDR1 and CDR2: KGHDR and SFDVKD. V shed 4 bases and J 8 bases; nucleotides not matched to a gene: 10. The CDR3 contains 17 residues. The CDR3 DNA sequence: TGTGCCACCAGTGACCAGACGACTAGCGGGAGGATGTATGAGCAGTTCTTC. Translated: CATSDQTTSGRMYEQFF.

There are a few counts of this clone. The chain is built from TRBV2 and TRBJ2-5; maybe TRBD1 (7 bases). There are 12 residues in the CDR3. CDR1 SNHLY and CDR2 FYNNEI come from the germline V gene. Deletions cut 6 bases from V and 3 bases from J, with 8 bases between. The CDR3: CASSRGEETQYF. CDR3 nucleotide sequence: TGTGCCAGCAGCAGGGGGGAAGAGACCCAGTACTTC.

This chain connects TRBV25-1 to TRBJ2-7; D is perhaps TRBD2 (6 bases). Germline CDR1 MGHDK, CDR2 SYGVNS. The CDR3 spans 14 residues. V was pared by 6 bases and J by 2 bases, with 14 bases between. This CDR3 is CASSGSWVPYEQYF. For the CDR3, the DNA is TGTGCCAGCAGCGGGAGCTGGGTACCCTACGAGCAGTACTTC.

CDR3 sequence: CASSQGAGMGEKLFF. The CDR3, as DNA: TGTGCCAGCAGCCAAGGAGCAGGGATGGGTGAAAAACTGTTTTTT. This rearrangement joins TRBV4-2 to TRBJ1-4, with a tentative D call TRBD1 (5 bases). Germline CDR1 reads LGHNA; CDR2 reads YNFKEQ. CDR3 length equals 15 residues. The germline V and J ends were trimmed by 1 base and 7 bases, with 13 bases remaining between them.

This chain joins TRBV4-2 and TRBJ1-4; 9 bases are a match to TRBD1. V lost 0 bases and J lost 8; bases outside the gene matches: 7. CDR3 length: 16 residues. Germline CDR1 and CDR2: LGHNA and YNFKEQ. As DNA, the CDR3 is TGTGCCAGCAGCCAAGAAATGACAGGGGGTAAGGAAAAACTGTTTTTT. Protein: CASSQEMTGGKEKLFF.

The V call is TRBV19, the J call TRBJ1-4; D may be TRBD1 (5 bases). The V and J ends lost 6 bases and 7 bases respectively, with 9 bases between them. Germline V gene sequence: CDR1 LNHDA, CDR2 SQIVND (reference sequence). This CDR3 is built from 12 residues. The CDR3, as DNA: TGTGCCAGTAGAGGGGTTGGTGAAAAACTGTTTTTT. Protein product: CASRGVGEKLFF.

The chain couples TRBV24-1 to TRBJ1-6; a possible D gene is TRBD1 (6 bases). Trimming took 4 bases from V and 7 from J, leaving 10 bases between them. The CDR3 totals 14 residues. Per the germline V gene, CDR1 is KGHDR and CDR2 is SFDVKD. The CDR3 here is CATSEGGLNSPLHF. The DNA for the CDR3 is TGTGCCACCAGTGAAGGGGGACTAAATTCACCCCTCCACTTT.

The chain recombines TRBV7-9 with TRBJ2-5; TRBD2 matches at 7 bases. V lost 1 base to trimming and J lost 2 bases; unmatched junction nucleotides: 4. This CDR3 has 15 amino acids. Germline loops: CDR1 SEHNR, CDR2 FQNEAQ (reference sequence). The chain's CDR3 is CASSLGEGHQETQYF. CDR3 bases: TGTGCCAGCAGCTTAGGGGAGGGGCATCAAGAGACCCAGTACTTC.

This chain uses TRBV18 with TRBJ1-2; 8 bases line up with TRBD1. Germline CDR1 reads KGHSH; CDR2 reads LQKENI. V gave up 3 bases and J gave up 8 bases; unmatched junction bases: 11. The CDR3 length is 15 residues. CDR3 amino acids: CASSPITTGGYGYTF. The CDR3 region has the DNA TGTGCCAGCTCACCCATTACCACAGGGGGTTACGGCTACACCTTC.

The gene calls are TRBV28 and TRBJ1-2; TRBD1 might be the D (5 bases). CDR1 MDHEN and CDR2 SYDVKM come from the germline V gene. This CDR3 contains 17 residues. Trimming removed 7 bases from V and 2 bases from J, with 23 bases in between. The CDR3 nucleotides read TGTGCCAGCACCCAGTTTGGGGGAGGAAGCACGAACTATGGCTACACCTTC. This encodes CASTQFGGGSTNYGYTF.

The chain is built from TRBV7-9 and TRBJ2-1; 8 bases fit TRBD1. The CDR3 is 14 residues long. Unmatched junction bases numbered 11, after V lost 2 bases and J lost 14 bases. Germline V CDR1 and CDR2: SEHNR, FQNEAQ (reference sequence). The CDR3 sequence is CASSLTSPRTGKFF. The CDR3 region has the DNA TGTGCCAGCAGCTTAACCTCCCCGCGGACAGGGAAGTTCTTC.

The chain carries TRBV6-5 and TRBJ1-3, with D unclear. The CDR3 extends over 14 amino acids. Between the trimmed V and J ends, which lost 6 bases and 0 bases, there was a span of 9 bases. The germline CDR1 and CDR2 sequences are MNHEY and SVGAGI. The DNA for the CDR3 is TGTGCCAGCAGCACGGGCAACTCTGGAAACACCATATATTTT. Translating it yields CASSTGNSGNTIYF.